Presented here are 10 T cell receptor beta chains from one specimen sequenced in a study of blood T cell repertoires in COVID-19. Using immunoSEQ multiplex PCR, the repertoire was profiled, and TCRdb retains in-frame clones only, with some absent. The sample contains around 97,000 clones, over 75% of which appear only once. Sample: peripheral blood. These receptors came from a human donor in a cohort sampled during active or convalescent COVID-19.

The V call is TRBV19, the J call TRBJ1-5; 9 bases are shared with TRBD1. Trimming removed 5 bases from V and 5 bases from J; junction bases left unmatched: 7. CDR1 and CDR2 from the germline V gene are LNHDA and SQIVND (reference sequence). The CDR3 has 15 residues. In DNA, the CDR3 is TGTGCCAGTAGTCGTGTAACAGGGGGCCATCAGCCCCAGCATTTT. Protein sequence: CASSRVTGGHQPQHF.

Only a few counts were recorded for this clone. The chain joins TRBV2 to TRBJ1-1, with 7 positions matching TRBD1. CDR3 length: 14 amino acids. Germline trimming cut 10 bases from V and 1 base from J; bases unmatched to any gene: 9. CDR1 is SNHLY and CDR2 is FYNNEI in the germline V gene. The CDR3 is CATGGRSRNTEAFF. The DNA for the CDR3 is TGTGCCACAGGGGGGAGATCCCGGAACACTGAAGCTTTCTTT.

V and J are TRBV15 and TRBJ2-7; D might be TRBD2 (7 bases). This CDR3 has 15 amino acids. Germline V gene lookup returns CDR1 LNHNV and CDR2 YYDKDF (reference sequence). The V end was cut by 1 base, the J end by 7 bases, with 17 bases between. Here the CDR3 DNA reads TGTGCCACCAGCAGAGTACGAGGGGGGGCTGAAGAGCAGTACTTC. It specifies CATSRVRGGAEEQYF.

V is TRBV5-1 and J is TRBJ2-2, with a weak D call TRBD2 (7 bases). The germline CDR1 and CDR2 sequences are SGHRS and YFSETQ. Trimming removed 4 bases at V and 3 bases at J, with 13 bases between. The CDR3 consists of 15 residues. CDR3 protein: CASSARGGDTGELFF. CDR3 nucleotides: TGCGCCAGCAGCGCGCGCGGGGGCGACACCGGGGAGCTGTTTTTT. Variable domain in full (rest from reference TRBV5-1 and TRBJ2-2): KAGVTQTPRYLIKTRGQQVTLSCSPISGHRSVSWYQQTPGQGLQFLFEYFSETQRNKGNFPGRFSGRQFSNSRSEMNVSTLELGDSALYLCASSARGGDTGELFFGEGSRLTVL.

The chain has TRBV6-2 or TRBV6-3 and TRBJ1-6; TRBD1 aligns across 7 bases. V lost 6 bases, J lost 4 bases, and 6 bases stayed unmatched. The CDR3 runs to 15 residues. CDR1 and CDR2 from the germline V gene are MNHEY and SVGEGT. DNA of the CDR3: TGTGCCAGCAGCACCCGGGACAGTTATAATTCACCCCTCCACTTT. Its protein product is CASSTRDSYNSPLHF.

This clone was detected only once. The chain uses TRBV18 and TRBJ1-4, with unresolved D. From germline, CDR1 is KGHSH and CDR2 LQKENI. The CDR3 is 14 residues long. V was cut by 3 bases and J by 5 bases, with 10 bases left in between. DNA for the CDR3: TGTGCCAGCTCACCGCTACGGGGAAATGAAAAACTGTTTTTT. Translating it yields CASSPLRGNEKLFF.

V gene TRBV18 combines with J gene TRBJ1-6; D is ambiguous. The CDR3 extends over 16 amino acids. Germline loops: CDR1 KGHSH, CDR2 LQKENI. With 3 bases removed from V and 8 bases from J, the gap between germline ends came to 17 bases. This CDR3 reads CASSPFGVSIDSPLHF. Written as DNA, the CDR3 is TGTGCCAGCTCACCGTTCGGGGTTAGTATCGATTCACCCCTCCACTTT.

This sequence joins TRBV2 and TRBJ2-7; TRBD1 is a possible D gene (6 bases). The CDR3 spans 14 residues. The V gene lost 7 bases and the J gene lost 6 bases, with 19 bases spanning the gap. In germline, CDR1 is SNHLY, CDR2 FYNNEI. The CDR3 DNA follows: TGTGCCAGCATCAAACAGGGTTTGGCTTCCGAGCAGTACTTC. Translation: CASIKQGLASEQYF.

Only one count was recorded for this clone. This rearrangement joins TRBV4-1 to TRBJ1-2; a weak D match, TRBD1 (6 bases). The CDR3 has 16 residues. Germline V gene data show CDR1 as MGHRA and CDR2 as YSYEKL. V lost 4 bases and J 5 bases, leaving 20 bases between the germline ends. The CDR3 here is CASSLIGGGGRYGYTF. CDR3 DNA sequence: TGCGCCAGCAGCCTTATTGGCGGGGGGGGCCGATATGGCTACACCTTC.

This clone was seen many times. V usage is TRBV28 and J usage is TRBJ1-4; TRBD1 aligns across 8 bases. Trimming cost V 8 bases and J 10 bases; bases outside gene matches: 6. This CDR3 comprises 12 residues. From germline, CDR1 is MDHEN and CDR2 SYDVKM. CDR3 sequence reads: CASRSGGVKLFF. The CDR3 DNA reads as TGTGCCAGCCGATCAGGGGGCGTAAAACTGTTTTTT.